In this sample, the clone carrying this TCR beta chain turned up a few times. What it binds is not known. This CDR3 comprises 14 residues. CDR1 and CDR2 (germline): GTSNPN, SVGIG (reference sequence). V was trimmed by 2 bases and J by 5 bases, leaving 12 bases between them. These data originate in a study of beta chain features in type 1 diabetes. Study summary: Sorted cell examination encompassed under 130 million cells across all samples.

The study reverse transcribed the entire isolated RNA, so it sequenced expressed TCRB transcripts. Data came from immunoSEQ multiplex PCR; TCRdb stores just in-frame clones and leaves some out. The sample carries 600,000 to 750,000 clones, 12% recorded once. General study findings and limits: Any role of HLA type in TCRB rearrangement remained unresolved here. Healthy donors had naive, central memory and Treg TCRB repertoires that appeared less similar than those seen among patients. There was a moderate but significant shortening of TCRB CDR3s in all four CD4+ subsets of Type 1 diabetes patients. Reads derived from cDNA could over-represent cells showing high TCR expression.

The origin of this receptor is a man younger than 45 with type 1 diabetes. J is TRBJ2-2 and V is TRBV30; no clear D gene. The sequenced sample was naive CD4+ T cells from blood. The CDR3 loop is CAWSKGLQTGELFF. The CDR3, as DNA: TGTGCCTGGAGTAAGGGATTACAAACCGGGGAGCTGTTTTTT.